This entry concerns a single TCR beta chain. Its antigen is unidentified. The entry originates in a study of neoadjuvant anti-PD-1 for oral cavity cancer. In the study overall: Nivolumab at 3 mg/kg was mostly given biweekly, three to four doses, pre-surgery. Non-progressing patients received a fourth nivolumab dose near day 43, then surgery on days 50-56.

Study-wide points: Treg/Th17 ratio rose with pretreatment blood and fell with post-treatment tumor TCRbeta clonality.

Germline assignment: CDR1 MNHNS and CDR2 SASEGT. The ends were cut back, 6 bases at V and 6 bases at J, with 14 bases in the middle. There are 13 residues in the CDR3. Some clones are missing from TCRdb's copy, which holds only in-frame ones; the method was immunoSEQ multiplex PCR. The top ten clones hold around 2.4% of a sample with roughly 14,000 clones, less than 75% of them seen once. Regarding time point: after neoadjuvant nivolumab, at surgical resection. The material sequenced was PBMCs, taken after nivolumab (anti-PD-1) treatment. The sequence came from a person aged 35 to 85 with oral cavity squamous cell carcinoma. This rearrangement joins TRBV6-1 to TRBJ1-2; D gene ambiguous. CDR3 loop: CASSTTRSDGYTF. In DNA form, the CDR3 reads TGTGCCAGCAGCACTACCCGATCCGATGGCTACACCTTC.